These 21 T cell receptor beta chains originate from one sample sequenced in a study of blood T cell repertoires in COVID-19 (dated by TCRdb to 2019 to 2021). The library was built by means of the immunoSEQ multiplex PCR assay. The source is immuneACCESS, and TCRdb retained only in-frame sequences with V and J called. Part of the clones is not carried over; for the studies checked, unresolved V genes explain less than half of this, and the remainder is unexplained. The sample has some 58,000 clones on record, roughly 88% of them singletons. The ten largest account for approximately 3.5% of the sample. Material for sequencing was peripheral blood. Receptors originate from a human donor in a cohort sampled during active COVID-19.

Written as DNA, the CDR3 is TGTGCCAGCAGTGATCGTGCGGGAGGCCCAGATACGCAGTATTTT. Translation: CASSDRAGGPDTQYF. The J gene is TRBJ2-3, the V gene TRBV6-4; 8 bases agree with TRBD2. Looked up from germline, CDR1 is MRHNA and CDR2 is SNTAGT. J gave up 4 bases and V 3 bases, and 6 bases lay outside the gene matches. The CDR3 loop spans 15 amino acids.

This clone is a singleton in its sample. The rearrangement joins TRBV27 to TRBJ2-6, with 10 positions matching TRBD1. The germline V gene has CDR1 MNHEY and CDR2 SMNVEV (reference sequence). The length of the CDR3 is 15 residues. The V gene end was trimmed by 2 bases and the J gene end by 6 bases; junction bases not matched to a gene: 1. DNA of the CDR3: TGTGCCAGCAGTTTACGACAGGGGGCGGCCAACGTCCTGACTTTC. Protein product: CASSLRQGAANVLTF.

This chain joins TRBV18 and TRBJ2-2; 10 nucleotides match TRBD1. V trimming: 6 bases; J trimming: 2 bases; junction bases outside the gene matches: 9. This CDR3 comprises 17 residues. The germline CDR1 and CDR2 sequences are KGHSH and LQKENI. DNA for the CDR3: TGTGCCAGCTCTCAAGACAGGGGGCTCCTTAACACCGGGGAGCTGTTTTTT. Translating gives CASSQDRGLLNTGELFF.

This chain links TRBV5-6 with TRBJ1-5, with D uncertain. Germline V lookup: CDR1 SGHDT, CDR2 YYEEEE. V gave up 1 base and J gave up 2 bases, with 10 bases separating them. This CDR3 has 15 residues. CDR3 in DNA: TGTGCCAGCAGCTTGTGGCAGCGGGGCAATCAGCCCCAGCATTTT. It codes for CASSLWQRGNQPQHF.

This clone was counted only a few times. CDR3 bases: TGTGCCAGCAGTCAACAGCACTCCTACGAGCAGTACTTC. It translates to CASSQQHSYEQYF. The chain recombines TRBV6-6 with TRBJ2-7; D not resolved. Per germline, CDR1 MNHNY and CDR2 SVGAGI (reference sequence). CDR3 length equals 13 residues. V was clipped by 5 bases and J by 0 bases, with 8 bases between them.

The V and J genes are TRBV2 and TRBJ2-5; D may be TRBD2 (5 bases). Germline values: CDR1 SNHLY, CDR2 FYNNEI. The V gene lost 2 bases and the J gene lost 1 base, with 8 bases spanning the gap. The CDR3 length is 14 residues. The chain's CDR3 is CASSEFGIQETQYF. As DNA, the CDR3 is TGTGCCAGCAGTGAATTCGGGATCCAAGAGACCCAGTACTTC.

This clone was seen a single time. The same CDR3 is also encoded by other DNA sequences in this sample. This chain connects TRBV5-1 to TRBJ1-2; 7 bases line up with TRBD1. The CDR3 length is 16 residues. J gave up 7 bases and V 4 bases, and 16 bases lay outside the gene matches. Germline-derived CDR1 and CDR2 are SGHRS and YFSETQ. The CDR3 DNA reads TGCGCCAGCAGCCCAGTCCGGGACAGTTTCATTGGTGGCTACACCTTC. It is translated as CASSPVRDSFIGGYTF.

The CDR3 bases are TGTGCCAGCTCACCAACAGTGGCGTCCTACGAGCAGTACTTC. This encodes CASSPTVASYEQYF. This chain joins TRBV18 and TRBJ2-7; D uncertain. This CDR3 comprises 14 residues. Trimming pared 2 bases from V and 1 base from J, leaving 9 bases between. CDR1 is KGHSH, CDR2 LQKENI, per germline.

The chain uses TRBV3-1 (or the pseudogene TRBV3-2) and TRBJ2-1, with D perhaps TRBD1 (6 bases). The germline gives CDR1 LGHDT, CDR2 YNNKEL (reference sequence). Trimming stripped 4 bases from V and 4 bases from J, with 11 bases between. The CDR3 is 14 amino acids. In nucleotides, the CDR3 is TGTGCCAGCAGCCGGACCGACAGGTACAATGAGCAGTTCTTC. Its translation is CASSRTDRYNEQFF.

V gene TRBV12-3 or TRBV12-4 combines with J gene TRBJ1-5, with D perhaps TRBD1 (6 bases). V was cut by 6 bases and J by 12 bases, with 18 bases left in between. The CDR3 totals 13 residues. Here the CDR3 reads CASRVSGDMLQHF. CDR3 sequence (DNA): TGTGCCAGCAGAGTGTCTGGGGACATGCTCCAGCATTTT.

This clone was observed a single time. The CDR3 DNA follows: TGCGCCAGCAGCTTTGGGGATAGCGTTGATACGCAGTATTTT. Translating it yields CASSFGDSVDTQYF. This chain uses TRBV5-1 with TRBJ2-3; maybe TRBD2 (5 bases). The CDR3 loop spans 14 amino acids. CDR1 and CDR2 (germline): SGHRS, YFSETQ. Trimming shortened V by 2 bases and J by 6 bases, and 13 bases separated the two germline ends.

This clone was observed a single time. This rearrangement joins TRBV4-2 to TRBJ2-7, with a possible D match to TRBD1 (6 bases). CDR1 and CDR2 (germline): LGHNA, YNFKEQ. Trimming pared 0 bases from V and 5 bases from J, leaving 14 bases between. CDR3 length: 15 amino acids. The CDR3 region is CASSQDLGGVNEQYF. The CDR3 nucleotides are TGTGCCAGCAGCCAAGATTTAGGGGGAGTCAACGAGCAGTACTTC.

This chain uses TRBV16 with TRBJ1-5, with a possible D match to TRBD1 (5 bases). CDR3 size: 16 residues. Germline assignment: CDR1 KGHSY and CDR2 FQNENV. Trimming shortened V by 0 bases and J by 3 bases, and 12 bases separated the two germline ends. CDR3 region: CASSQSSRALNQPQHF. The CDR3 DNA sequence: TGTGCCAGCAGCCAATCCTCCAGGGCCCTCAATCAGCCCCAGCATTTT.

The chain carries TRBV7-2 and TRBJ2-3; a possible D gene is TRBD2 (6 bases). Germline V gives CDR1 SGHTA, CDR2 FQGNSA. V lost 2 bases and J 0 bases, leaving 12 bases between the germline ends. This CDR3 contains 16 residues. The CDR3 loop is CASSLSLASSTDTQYF. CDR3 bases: TGTGCCAGCAGCTTATCACTAGCTTCAAGCACAGATACGCAGTATTTT.

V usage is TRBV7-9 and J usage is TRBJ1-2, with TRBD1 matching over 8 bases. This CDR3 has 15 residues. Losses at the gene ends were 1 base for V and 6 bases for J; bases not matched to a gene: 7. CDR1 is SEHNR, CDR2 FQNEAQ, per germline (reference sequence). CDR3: CASSLEVGTGHGYTF. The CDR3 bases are TGTGCCAGCAGCTTAGAAGTCGGGACAGGCCATGGCTACACCTTC.

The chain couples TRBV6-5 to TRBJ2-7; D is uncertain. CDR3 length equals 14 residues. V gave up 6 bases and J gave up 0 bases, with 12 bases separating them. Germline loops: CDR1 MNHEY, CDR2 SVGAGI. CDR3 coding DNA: TGTGCCAGCAGGAGTAGTCCGAACTCCTACGAGCAGTACTTC. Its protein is CASRSSPNSYEQYF.

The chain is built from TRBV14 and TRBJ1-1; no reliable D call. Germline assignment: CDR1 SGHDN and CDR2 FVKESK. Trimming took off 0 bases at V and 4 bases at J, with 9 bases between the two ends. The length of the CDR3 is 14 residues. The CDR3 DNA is TGTGCCAGCAGCCAAGATCGGGGTCCCACTGAAGCTTTCTTT. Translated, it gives CASSQDRGPTEAFF.

The CDR3: CASSTITGYSPLHF. The CDR3 bases are TGTGCCAGTAGTACAATAACAGGGTATTCACCCCTCCACTTT. The V and J genes are TRBV19 and TRBJ1-6; D possibly corresponds to TRBD1 (6 bases). The V end lost 4 bases, the J end lost 8 bases, and 12 bases lay between the germline ends. CDR3 length equals 14 residues. Germline V gives CDR1 LNHDA, CDR2 SQIVND (reference sequence).

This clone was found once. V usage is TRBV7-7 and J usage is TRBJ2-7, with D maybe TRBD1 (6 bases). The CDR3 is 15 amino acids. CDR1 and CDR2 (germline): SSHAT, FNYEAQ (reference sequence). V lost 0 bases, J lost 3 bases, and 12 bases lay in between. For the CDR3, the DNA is TGTGCCAGCAGCTTAGCGCCAGGGGAGAACTACGAGCAGTACTTC. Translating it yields CASSLAPGENYEQYF.

Here the CDR3 reads CAISGPRAGNTIYF. CDR3 DNA sequence: TGTGCCATCAGTGGGCCGCGGGCTGGAAACACCATATATTTT. V is TRBV10-3 and J is TRBJ1-3, with D unclear. Trimming cost V 4 bases and J 2 bases, with 9 bases left between them. CDR1 is ENHRY and CDR2 is SYGVKD in the germline V gene. The CDR3 runs to 14 residues.

CDR3 protein: CASSPRGDIAYEQYF. In nucleotides, the CDR3 is TGTGCCAGCAGTCCCAGGGGGGACATAGCCTACGAGCAGTACTTC. The chain is built from TRBV28 and TRBJ2-7, with a possible D match to TRBD1 (7 bases). V lost 5 bases to trimming and J lost 2 bases, with 16 bases between them. This CDR3 comprises 15 residues. CDR1 MDHEN and CDR2 SYDVKM come from the germline V gene.